This paragraph covers one T cell receptor (beta chain) sequence. Its antigen is not yet known. No quality values exist for individual bases; no much larger clone is one base distant. This sample stems from a study of shared T cell receptors in the human thymus (dated by TCRdb to the early 2020s). For context, the study as a whole: The study examined how self-reactive, shared T-cell receptor alpha chains are generated in the human thymus.

To prepare the library, the immunoSEQ multiplex PCR assay was applied. Entries here come from immuneACCESS through TCRdb and include only in-frame sequences with V and J called. Some clones fail to appear in such tables; in the studies checked, an unresolved V gene covers under half of the shortfall, and the cause of the remainder is unknown. A total of roughly 550,000 clones appear in this sample, 75% to 80% of them only once. Of the sample, around 0.012% falls within the top ten clones. The CDR3 runs 21 residues from the cysteine to the phenylalanine. Only the CDR3 DNA is retained, 63 bases long and in frame from the first base. V loses 6 bases, J loses 4 bases, and the germline ends lie 31 bases apart. From a lookup of the germline V gene (reference sequence), CDR1 and CDR2 are MNHEY and SMNVEV. Separately, the same data were catalogued under a study of human thymus T cells. The second source states: In Finland, the donors were immunologically healthy infants who were having open corrective cardiac surgery for congenital heart defects. Thymus tissue was obtained as surgical resects removed during corrective cardiac surgery. Usage of V and J gene segments appeared to be biased in both the thymic and the peripheral blood repertoires. Highly overlapping thymic TCR repertoires among unrelated individuals were reported in the related research. The study used eight infant thymus samples plus four related peripheral blood samples to characterize TCR alpha and beta repertoires. Donor ages ranged from roughly 7 to 250 days, and the cohort comprised about six male and a couple of female infants. After being mechanically released from the tissue, thymocytes were kept at -70 degrees C in pellets of roughly 8.5-34 million cells. A QIAsymphony instrument was used to extract genomic DNA from frozen cell pellets. The immunoSEQ multiplex PCR assay was used to amplify the TCRB and TCRAD loci from a standardized quantity of quality-controlled genomic DNA. Amplicons spanned the V(D)J region at a length sufficient to cover the CDR3 and identify V and J genes. Through the commercial immunoSEQ service, the amplicons were sequenced on an Illumina platform. Primer bias and sequencing errors were corrected as previously described, and TCRAD and TCRB definitions were based on the IMGT database. Repertoires were analysed with immunoSEQ Analyzer 3.0 and VDJTools, covering basic statistics, V/J segment usage, diversity estimates, rarefaction and pairwise overlap. Diversity was estimated using the Chao1, ChaoE, Efron-Thisted, Shannon and inverse Simpson indices, and was also estimated on datasets down-sampled to the size of the smallest sample. Repertoire overlap was assessed by strict matching of CDR3 nucleotide sequence, V gene and J gene, and clustering was done by Jaccard-based multidimensional scaling. Thymus samples yielded on average around 850,000 unique TCRB clonotypes, compared with about 80,000 from blood samples.

This receptor was identified in a boy in the first two years of life with a congenital heart defect. Donor details come from another sample of the same person, matched by shared clones. The chain employs TRBV27 and TRBJ2-6; perhaps TRBD2 is the D gene, with 7 bases matching. Sequencing input: thymocytes. Here the CDR3 is given as CASRTGGTFGAPREGANVLTF. The sequenced DNA is TGTGCCAGCAGAACCGGGGGGACATTTGGGGCACCCCGAGAGGGGGCCAACGTCCTGACTTTC.